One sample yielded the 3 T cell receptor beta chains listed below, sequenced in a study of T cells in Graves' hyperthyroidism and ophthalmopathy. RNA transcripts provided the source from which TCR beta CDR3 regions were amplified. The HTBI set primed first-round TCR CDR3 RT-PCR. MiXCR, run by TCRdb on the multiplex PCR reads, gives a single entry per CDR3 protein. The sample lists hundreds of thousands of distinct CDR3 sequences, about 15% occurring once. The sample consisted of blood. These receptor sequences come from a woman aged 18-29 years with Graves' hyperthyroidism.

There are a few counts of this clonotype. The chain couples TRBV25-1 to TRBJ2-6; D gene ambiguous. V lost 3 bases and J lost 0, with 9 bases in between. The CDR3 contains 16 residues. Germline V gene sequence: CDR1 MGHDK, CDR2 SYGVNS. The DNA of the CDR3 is TGTGCCAGCAGTGATGGAAGGAGCTCTGGGGCCAACGTCCTGACTTTC. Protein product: CASSDGRSSGANVLTF.

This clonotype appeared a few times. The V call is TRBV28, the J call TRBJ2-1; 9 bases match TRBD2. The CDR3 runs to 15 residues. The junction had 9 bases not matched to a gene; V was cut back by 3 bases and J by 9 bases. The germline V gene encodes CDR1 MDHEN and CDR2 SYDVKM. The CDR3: CASSFVAGVKSEQFF. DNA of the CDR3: TGTGCCAGCAGTTTCGTAGCGGGAGTTAAGAGTGAGCAGTTCTTC.

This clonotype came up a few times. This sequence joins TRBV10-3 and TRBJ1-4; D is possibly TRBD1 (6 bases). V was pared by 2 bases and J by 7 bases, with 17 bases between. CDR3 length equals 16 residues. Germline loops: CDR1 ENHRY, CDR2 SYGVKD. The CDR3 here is CAISETFGRGSEKLFF. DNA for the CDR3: TGTGCCATCAGTGAGACCTTTGGCAGGGGAAGTGAAAAACTGTTTTTT.